The 8 T cell receptor beta chains listed next were all sequenced from one sample in a study of T cells in tuberculosis. Measured with immunoSEQ multiplex PCR; TCRdb has only the in-frame clones, and not every one. The data contain roughly 61,000 clones, approximately 88% of them singletons. After thawing and overnight rest, PBMC were stained with GMM-loaded CD1B tetramer, viability dye and anti-CD3 for sorting. The lipid loaded on the CD1B tetramers was C32 glucose monomycolate from Rhodococcus equi. The sequenced material came from CD1b-GMM tetramer-negative cells sorted from PBMCs. These receptors were obtained from an adult woman with latent tuberculosis.

The rearrangement links TRBV7-2 to TRBJ1-3; TRBD1 aligns across 9 bases. V lost 5 bases, J lost 2 bases, and 4 bases stayed unmatched. This CDR3 contains 15 residues. CDR1 and CDR2 from the germline V gene are SGHTA and FQGNSA. CDR3 coding DNA: TGTGCCAGCAGCCCAGGGACAGGGACTGGAAACACCATATATTTT. This codes for CASSPGTGTGNTIYF.

The V gene is TRBV7-9, the J gene TRBJ2-1; 7 bases agree with TRBD2. The trim removed 1 base at V and 3 bases at J, leaving 15 bases unmatched. The CDR3 loop spans 19 amino acids. Looked up from germline, CDR1 is SEHNR and CDR2 is FQNEAQ (reference sequence). The CDR3 is CASSLETRERISGYNEQFF. The DNA of the CDR3 is TGTGCCAGCAGCTTAGAGACGCGGGAGAGGATAAGCGGCTACAATGAGCAGTTCTTC.

This clone showed up just a few times. The chain combines TRBV19 with TRBJ1-6, with D hard to call. This CDR3 spans 12 amino acids. Germline-derived CDR1 and CDR2 are LNHDA and SQIVND (reference sequence). Trimming shortened V by 7 bases and J by 7 bases, and 8 bases separated the two germline ends. This chain's CDR3 is CASTDGNSPLHF. The CDR3 DNA follows: TGTGCCAGTACCGACGGGAATTCACCCCTCCACTTT.

The V call is TRBV2, the J call TRBJ1-5, with TRBD1 matching 7 bases. J gave up 4 bases and V 11 bases, and 8 bases lay outside the gene matches. The CDR3 covers 13 residues. CDR1 and CDR2 from the germline V gene are SNHLY and FYNNEI. This chain's CDR3 is CAGGTVANQPQHF. CDR3 nucleotides: TGTGCCGGAGGGACAGTAGCAAATCAGCCCCAGCATTTT.

CDR3 bases: TGTGCCAGTAGCCCTCGTTGGGGAGAAGATACGCAGTATTTT. It yields the protein CASSPRWGEDTQYF. The chain carries TRBV19 and TRBJ2-3, with TRBD2 as a possible D gene (5 bases). The V gene lost 6 bases and the J gene lost 5 bases, with 15 bases spanning the gap. This CDR3 spans 14 amino acids. Germline V CDR1 and CDR2: LNHDA, SQIVND (reference sequence).

The CDR3 nucleotides are TGCAGCGTAGGACAGGGGGAGGGGTCCGAGCAGTACTTC. Its translation: CSVGQGEGSEQYF. The V call is TRBV29-1, the J call TRBJ2-7; 10 nucleotides line up with TRBD1. Germline-derived CDR1 and CDR2 are SQVTM and ANQGSEA. V lost 6 bases to trimming and J lost 6 bases; unmatched junction nucleotides: 8. The CDR3 covers 13 residues.

The V gene is TRBV28, the J gene TRBJ1-5, with TRBD1 identical over 7 bases. The junction had 0 bases not matched to a gene; V was cut back by 6 bases and J by 4 bases. The germline V gene encodes CDR1 MDHEN and CDR2 SYDVKM. This CDR3 has 12 residues. The CDR3 sequence is CASRQGNQPQHF. CDR3 sequence (DNA): TGTGCCAGCAGACAGGGGAATCAGCCCCAGCATTTT.

V and J are TRBV30 and TRBJ2-1; TRBD2 aligns across 8 bases. The CDR3 loop spans 13 amino acids. Per the germline V gene, CDR1 is GTSNPN and CDR2 is SVGIG (reference sequence). Germline trimming cut 5 bases from V and 2 bases from J; bases unmatched to any gene: 2. The CDR3 sequence is CAWAGGAYNEQFF. Written as DNA, the CDR3 is TGTGCCTGGGCGGGAGGAGCCTACAATGAGCAGTTCTTC. Based on the CDR3 plus reference TRBV30 and TRBJ2-1, the full variable domain is SQTIHQWPATLVQPVGSPLSLECTVEGTSNPNLYWYRQAAGRGLQLLFYSVGIGQISSEVPQNLSASRPQDRQFILSSKKLLLSDSGFYLCAWAGGAYNEQFFGPGTRLTVL.